The next 8 T cell receptor beta chains were all read from a single sample in a study of T cell responses to AZD1222 COVID-19 vaccine. Only in-frame clones appear in the TCRdb table, and some are missing; sequencing was by immunoSEQ multiplex PCR. The sample yields 140,000 to 150,000 clones, 85% to 95% seen once. The sequencing here drew on peripheral blood, taken on day 0 of AZD1222 vaccination. These receptors originate from an adult in good health.

The chain has TRBV6-4 and TRBJ1-5; maybe TRBD1 (5 bases). This CDR3 spans 13 amino acids. Trimming stripped 5 bases from V and 7 bases from J, with 12 bases between. CDR1 is MRHNA, CDR2 SNTAGT, per germline. Here the CDR3 reads CASSRREGQPQHF. Written as DNA, the CDR3 is TGTGCCAGCAGTCGCAGGGAGGGGCAGCCCCAGCATTTT.

The chain has TRBV10-3 and TRBJ2-7; D is possibly TRBD1 (6 bases). V was pared by 3 bases and J by 2 bases, with 17 bases between. The CDR3 has 16 residues. Germline V CDR1 and CDR2: ENHRY, SYGVKD. The CDR3 nucleotides read TGTGCCATCAGTGACCTGACCAGGGGCAGTACCTACGAGCAGTACTTC. Its protein is CAISDLTRGSTYEQYF.

This chain links TRBV5-5 with TRBJ1-2; D remains unclear. Germline CDR1 reads SGHKS; CDR2 reads YYEKEE (reference sequence). Trimming removed 0 bases from V and 6 bases from J, with 9 bases in between. CDR3 length equals 13 residues. The CDR3 region is CASSLEGLDGYTF. CDR3 nucleotides: TGTGCCAGCAGCTTGGAAGGTTTAGATGGCTACACCTTC.

The chain is built from TRBV7-8 and TRBJ1-1; D remains ambiguous. V gave up 6 bases and J gave up 0 bases, with 8 bases separating them. Looked up from germline, CDR1 is SGHVS and CDR2 is FQNEAQ. This CDR3 spans 13 amino acids. This CDR3 reads CASRLGMNTEAFF. The CDR3 bases are TGTGCCAGCAGACTGGGGATGAACACTGAAGCTTTCTTT.

In DNA form, the CDR3 reads TGTGCCAGCAGCTCGAGGACTAGCGGAGAGACCCAGTACTTC. Protein: CASSSRTSGETQYF. The chain has TRBV7-9 and TRBJ2-5; TRBD2 aligns across 10 bases. There are 14 residues in the CDR3. CDR1 is SEHNR, CDR2 FQNEAQ, per germline (reference sequence). Trimming removed 4 bases from V and 4 bases from J; junction bases left unmatched: 3.

CDR3 DNA: TGTGCCAGTAGTAGCGGGGGTCCCTACGAGCAGTACTTC. This encodes CASSSGGPYEQYF. V and J are TRBV19 and TRBJ2-7; 7 bases align to TRBD2. The CDR3 loop spans 13 amino acids. Per germline, CDR1 LNHDA and CDR2 SQIVND (reference sequence). The V gene end was trimmed by 4 bases and the J gene end by 2 bases; junction bases not matched to a gene: 2.

This rearrangement joins TRBV5-6 to TRBJ1-3; D remains ambiguous. In germline, CDR1 is SGHDT, CDR2 YYEEEE. V gave up 4 bases and J gave up 0 bases, with 20 bases separating them. This CDR3 has 18 amino acids. CDR3 nucleotide sequence: TGTGCCAGCAGCCCCCGCGGCAGCCGTAAGAGCTCTGGAAACACCATATATTTT. Residues: CASSPRGSRKSSGNTIYF.

This clone was recorded a few times. The chain employs TRBV27 and TRBJ1-1; D possibly corresponds to TRBD1 (6 bases). The CDR3 consists of 16 residues. Trimming took 6 bases from V and 4 from J, leaving 21 bases between them. Germline CDR1 is MNHEY and CDR2 is SMNVEV (reference sequence). This CDR3 reads CASRRRFWGGGTEAFF. Here the CDR3 DNA reads TGTGCCAGCAGGCGACGTTTCTGGGGAGGGGGCACTGAAGCTTTCTTT.